The T cell receptor beta chain described here comes from a study of cytomegalovirus exposure and HLA in healthy donors. Overall study context: Counted in an early data release were about 80 million unique TCRs from HLA-typed donors.

This CDR3 region has 13 residues. Germline V CDR1 and CDR2: MNHEY, SVGAGI. V was cut by 5 bases and J by 3 bases, with 10 bases left in between. The PCR had 60 Vbeta and 13 Jbeta primers. The table came from immunoSEQ multiplex PCR; TCRdb's copy has only in-frame clones and leaves some out. The sample has 200,000 to 250,000 clones, about 80% seen once. The gene calls are TRBV6-5 and TRBJ1-1; no clear D. The clonotype originates from a woman between 35 and 50 years old in good health and CMV-seropositive. Material: PBMCs. The CDR3: CASSRFADTEAFF. The DNA for the CDR3 is TGTGCCAGCAGTCGGTTCGCGGACACTGAAGCTTTCTTT.